This T cell receptor beta chain was observed in a study of technical replicates of blood from a few donors. Profiling relied on immunoSEQ multiplex PCR, and the TCRdb table lists in-frame clones only, not all of them. The sample shows roughly 66,000 clones, around 86% of them seen only once. This TCR came from a human donor in good health. Some clones in this sample may be carry-over from other donors' samples. Sequenced: PBMCs.

The chain's CDR3 is CASRPHKSYEQYF. The CDR3 nucleotides are TGTGCCAGCAGACCCCACAAGTCCTACGAGCAGTACTTC. This chain joins TRBV6-5 and TRBJ2-7; D is unresolved. The CDR3 extends over 13 amino acids. Per the germline V gene, CDR1 is MNHEY and CDR2 is SVGAGI. V was pared by 6 bases and J by 1 base, with 10 bases between.